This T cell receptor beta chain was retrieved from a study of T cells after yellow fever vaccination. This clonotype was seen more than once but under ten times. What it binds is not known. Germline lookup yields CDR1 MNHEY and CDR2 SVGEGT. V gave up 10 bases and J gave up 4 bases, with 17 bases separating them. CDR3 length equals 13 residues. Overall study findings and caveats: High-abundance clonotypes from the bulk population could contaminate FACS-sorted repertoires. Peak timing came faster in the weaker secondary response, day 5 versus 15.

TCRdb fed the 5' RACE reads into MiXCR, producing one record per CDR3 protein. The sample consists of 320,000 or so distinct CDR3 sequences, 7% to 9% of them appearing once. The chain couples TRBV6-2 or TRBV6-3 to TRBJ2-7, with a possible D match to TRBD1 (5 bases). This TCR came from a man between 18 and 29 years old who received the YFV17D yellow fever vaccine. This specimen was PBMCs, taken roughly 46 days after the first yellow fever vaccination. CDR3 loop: CATLSQGRYEQYV. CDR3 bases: TGTGCCACCCTCTCCCAGGGTCGTTACGAGCAGTACGTC.